Listed here is a single TCR beta chain. Under the authors' procedure: Amplification from reference gene primers served as the basis for estimated nucleated cell counts. This table comes from immunoSEQ multiplex PCR, and its TCRdb copy is limited to in-frame clones, with some not included. Clone size and the V and J calls come from that table; the DNA yielded D and trimming. The sample has around 100,000 clones, just under 85% seen once. The data belong to a study of blood T cell repertoires in COVID-19. Study summary: Donors in the United States, Italy and Spain gave samples during acute or convalescent COVID-19. Sources were T cells, B-cell-depleted T cells, or PBMCs; the material itself was cDNA or gDNA.

Trimming took 3 bases from V and 6 from J, leaving 9 bases between them. The CDR3 has 12 amino acids. Germline V gene sequence: CDR1 KGHSH, CDR2 LQKENI. The specimen was peripheral blood. The V call is TRBV18, the J call TRBJ2-7, with a tentative D call TRBD1 (6 bases). The sequence came from a man aged 40-55 years with active or convalescent COVID-19. CDR3 sequence: CASSPEGGEQYF. Written as DNA, the CDR3 is TGTGCCAGCTCACCGGAAGGGGGCGAGCAGTACTTC.